This T cell receptor beta chain was identified in a study of T-cell reconstitution after alpha-beta-depleted transplantation in children. Study-wide points: Newly produced T cells mostly accounted for T-cell counts and diversity one year post-transplant. From surviving recipient T cells and thymic progenitors came the high day-60 TCRbeta diversity observed in some patients. Approximately two months post-transplant, alpha-beta T cells reportedly originated from several hundred expanded graft clones.

Preparation of the TCRbeta library involved a method that used unique molecular identifiers. Each CDR3 protein is one row after TCRdb ran MiXCR on the PCR reads. This sample carries a few hundred thousand distinct CDR3 sequences, 25% to 30% of them seen once, and the ten largest clones take 35% to 40%. In regard to this clonotype: Its antigen is unknown.

Germline CDR1 MNHEY, CDR2 SVGAGI. V lost 3 bases and J 0 bases, leaving 9 bases between the germline ends. The CDR3 runs to 14 residues. The material sequenced was PBMCs, taken before TCRalphabeta/CD19-depleted stem cell transplant. This sequence was found in a boy under two years old with Wiskott-Aldrich syndrome, due to receive a stem cell transplant. The chain recombines TRBV6-5 with TRBJ2-7; D is undetermined. CDR3 sequence: CASSYTQSSYEQYF. CDR3 DNA: TGTGCCAGCAGTTATACCCAGAGCTCCTACGAGCAGTACTTC.